Below are 9 T cell receptor beta chains sequenced from a single sample in a study of CD8+ T cells in alopecia areata. cDNA serving as the sequencing template came from extracted, reverse transcribed RNA. Clones were sequenced by immunoSEQ multiplex PCR, and TCRdb holds only the in-frame ones, with some missing. The table includes 150,000 or so clones, about 90% detected once. This specimen consisted of CD8+ T cells sorted from blood, obtained at week 0. The receptors stem from a human donor with alopecia areata.

This clone occurred a few times. This sequence joins TRBV29-1 and TRBJ1-2; possibly TRBD1 for D (6 bases). The CDR3 runs 14 residues. Deletions cut 0 bases from V and 8 bases from J, with 16 bases between. The germline gives CDR1 SQVTM, CDR2 ANQGSEA. The CDR3 sequence: CSVEDDRNAGGYTF. In nucleotides, the CDR3 is TGCAGCGTTGAAGATGACAGGAACGCGGGGGGCTACACCTTC.

The V call is TRBV29-1, the J call TRBJ2-1; D ambiguous. The ends were cut back, 2 bases at V and 4 bases at J, with 6 bases in the middle. The CDR3 has 12 residues. Looked up from germline, CDR1 is SQVTM and CDR2 is ANQGSEA. CDR3 amino acids: CSVESQYNEQFF. CDR3 DNA: TGCAGCGTTGAAAGTCAATACAATGAGCAGTTCTTC.

The gene calls are TRBV6-5 and TRBJ2-1, with D possibly being TRBD1 (8 bases). The V end was cut by 2 bases, the J end by 8 bases, with 19 bases between. The CDR3 sequence is 16 residues long. Germline-derived CDR1 and CDR2 are MNHEY and SVGAGI. The CDR3 protein is CASSYVGGTGRDEQFF. The CDR3 DNA is TGTGCCAGCAGTTACGTGGGGGGGACAGGCCGGGATGAGCAGTTCTTC.

V usage is TRBV7-6 and J usage is TRBJ2-3, with TRBD1 matching over 7 bases. The V gene end was trimmed by 1 base and the J gene end by 1 base; junction bases not matched to a gene: 8. The CDR3 is 17 residues long. The germline V gene encodes CDR1 SGHVS and CDR2 FNYEAQ. The DNA of the CDR3 is TGTGCCAGCAGCTTAGTAGGGGGCGAGGACGGCACAGATACGCAGTATTTT. This sequence encodes CASSLVGGEDGTDTQYF.

This chain joins TRBV29-1 and TRBJ1-2, with D hard to call. Per germline, CDR1 SQVTM and CDR2 ANQGSEA. This CDR3 comprises 12 residues. V shed 6 bases and J shed 5 bases, with 13 bases lying between them. Here the CDR3 reads CSVPRRPYGYTF. As DNA, the CDR3 is TGCAGCGTACCAAGAAGACCGTATGGCTACACCTTC.

The V gene is TRBV2, the J gene TRBJ2-3, with D possibly matching TRBD2 (5 bases). Germline V lookup: CDR1 SNHLY, CDR2 FYNNEI. V lost 4 bases, J lost 2 bases, and 19 bases lay in between. This CDR3 contains 17 residues. The CDR3 DNA follows: TGTGCCAGCAGTGGGGCGCCTAGCTCCTCGAACACAGATACGCAGTATTTT. Amino acid sequence: CASSGAPSSSNTDTQYF.

The chain has TRBV7-9 and TRBJ2-1; 9 bases are a match to TRBD1. CDR1 SEHNR and CDR2 FQNEAQ come from the germline V gene (reference sequence). This CDR3 is built from 15 residues. J was trimmed by 6 bases and V by 5 bases; bases with no gene match: 8. CDR3 sequence: CASSLRTGEGNEQFF. The CDR3 nucleotides read TGTGCCAGCAGCCTACGGACAGGGGAGGGCAATGAGCAGTTCTTC.

The chain has TRBV5-4 and TRBJ2-1; possible D gene TRBD2, 5 bases. The CDR3 spans 13 residues. V was pared by 4 bases and J by 3 bases, with 8 bases between. Germline CDR1 SGHNT, CDR2 YYREEE (reference sequence). This CDR3 reads CASSNRDYNEQFF. The CDR3 coding sequence is TGTGCCAGCAGCAACCGGGACTACAATGAGCAGTTCTTC.

The rearrangement uses TRBV29-1 and TRBJ2-4; 8 positions agree with TRBD1. The CDR3 length is 12 residues. The V segment lost 4 bases and the J segment 6 bases; nucleotides outside the gene matches: 2. Germline CDR1 and CDR2: SQVTM and ANQGSEA. CDR3 sequence: CSVVTGGNIQYF. CDR3 nucleotides: TGCAGCGTTGTAACAGGGGGAAACATTCAGTACTTC.